Reported below is one T cell receptor beta chain. TCRdb processed the RT-PCR reads anew with MiXCR; each CDR3 protein has one entry. Among fewer than 800,000 distinct CDR3 sequences, about 14% were seen once, and the ten largest hold about 3.6%. Germline V gene lookup returns CDR1 MGHDK and CDR2 SYGVNS. Trimming shortened V by 1 base and J by 3 bases, and 12 bases separated the two germline ends. The CDR3 loop spans 15 amino acids. The chain combines TRBV25-1 with TRBJ2-5, with D maybe TRBD1 (5 bases). This receptor was taken from a female donor in good health, serving as a healthy control. Source material: memory CD4+ T cells from blood. As DNA, the CDR3 is TGTGCCAGCAGTGAATCAGGGTCCGCCAAAGAGACCCAGTACTTC. This gives the protein CASSESGSAKETQYF.